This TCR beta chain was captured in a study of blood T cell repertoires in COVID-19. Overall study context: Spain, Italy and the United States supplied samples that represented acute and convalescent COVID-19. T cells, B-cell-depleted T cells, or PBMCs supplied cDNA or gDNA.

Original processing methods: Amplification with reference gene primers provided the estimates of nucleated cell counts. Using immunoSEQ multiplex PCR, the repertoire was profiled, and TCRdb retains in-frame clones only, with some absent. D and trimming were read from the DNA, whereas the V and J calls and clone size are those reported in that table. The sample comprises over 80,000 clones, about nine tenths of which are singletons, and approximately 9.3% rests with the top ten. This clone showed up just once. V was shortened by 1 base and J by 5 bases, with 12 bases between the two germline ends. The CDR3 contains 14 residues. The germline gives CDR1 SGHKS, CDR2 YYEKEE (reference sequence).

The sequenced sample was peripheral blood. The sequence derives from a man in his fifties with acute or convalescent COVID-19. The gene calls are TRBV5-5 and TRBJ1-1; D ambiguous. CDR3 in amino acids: CASSLRLGSTEAFF. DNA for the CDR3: TGTGCCAGCAGCTTGAGACTGGGGAGTACTGAAGCTTTCTTT. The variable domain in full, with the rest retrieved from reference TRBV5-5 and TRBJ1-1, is DAGVTQSPTHLIKTRGQQVTLRCSPISGHKSVSWYQQVLGQGPQFIFQYYEKEERGRGNFPDRFSARQFPNYSSELNVNALLLGDSALYLCASSLRLGSTEAFFGQGTRLTVV.